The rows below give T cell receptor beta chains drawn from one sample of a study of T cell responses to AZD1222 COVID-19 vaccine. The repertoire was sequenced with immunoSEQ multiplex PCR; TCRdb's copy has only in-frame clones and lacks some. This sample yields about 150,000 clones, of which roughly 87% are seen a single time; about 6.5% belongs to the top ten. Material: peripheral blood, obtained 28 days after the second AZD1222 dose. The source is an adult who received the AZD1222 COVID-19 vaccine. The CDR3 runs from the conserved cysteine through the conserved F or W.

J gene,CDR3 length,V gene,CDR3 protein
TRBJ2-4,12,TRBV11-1,CASSSYGLVTYF
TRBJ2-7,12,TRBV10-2,CASSERGDEQYF
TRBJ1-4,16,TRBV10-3,CAISESRTTTNEKLFF
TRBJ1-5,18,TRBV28,CASSRQTPTARLNQPQHF
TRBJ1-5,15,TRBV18,CASSPAGGLNQPQHF
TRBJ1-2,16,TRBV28,CASSFSRQGSDYGYTF
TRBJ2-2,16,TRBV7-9,CASSSSGSGTTGELFF
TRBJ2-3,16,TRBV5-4,CASSLAPTSGGESQYF
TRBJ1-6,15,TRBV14,CASSERDRGQSPLHF
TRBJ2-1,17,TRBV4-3,CASSQVVAVGSYNEQFF
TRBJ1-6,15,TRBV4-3,CASSPQTYYNSPLHF
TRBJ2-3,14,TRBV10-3,CAISESSSSDTQYF
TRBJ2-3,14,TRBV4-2,CASSQENGGNTQYF
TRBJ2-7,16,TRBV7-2,CASSSLFRDRNNEQYF
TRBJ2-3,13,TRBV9,CASSIPGSDTQYF
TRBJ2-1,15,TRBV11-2,CASSLRNSGYNEQFF
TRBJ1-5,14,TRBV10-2,CASSESDSNQPQHF
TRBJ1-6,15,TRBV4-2,CASSPALVGNSPLHF
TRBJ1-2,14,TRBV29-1,CSVSRPNGDYGYTF
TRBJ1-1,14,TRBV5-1,CASSLKPENTEAFF
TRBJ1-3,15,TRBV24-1,CATSDADRGGNTIYF
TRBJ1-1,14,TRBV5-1,CASSLDGGGTEAFF
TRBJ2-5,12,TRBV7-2,CASSSAQETQYF
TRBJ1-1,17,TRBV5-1,CASAGLPHNSSNTEAFF
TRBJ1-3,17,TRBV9,CASSVGQPIISGNTIYF
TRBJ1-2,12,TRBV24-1,CATSDLQGGYTF
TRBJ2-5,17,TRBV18,CASSPPLSERSQETQYF
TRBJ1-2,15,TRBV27,CASSPTDRPLGGYTF
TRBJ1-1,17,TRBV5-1,CASSFAALQTMNTEAFF
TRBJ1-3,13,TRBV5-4,CASSSQGSNTIYF
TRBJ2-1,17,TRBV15,CATSSRSMREHYNEQFF
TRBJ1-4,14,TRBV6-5,CASSKTSTNEKLFF
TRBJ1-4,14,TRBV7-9,CASSLADSPEKLFF
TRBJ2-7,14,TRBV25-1,CASSRTGTGAEQYF
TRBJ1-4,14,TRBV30,CAWGYGDSNEKLFF
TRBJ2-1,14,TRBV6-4,CASSLRFGGNEQFF
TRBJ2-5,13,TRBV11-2,CASSARQGETQYF
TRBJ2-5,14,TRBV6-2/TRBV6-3,CASSYSTEKETQYF
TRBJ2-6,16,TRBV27,CASSRVSPSGANVLTF
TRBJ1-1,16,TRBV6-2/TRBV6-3,CASTPKGTSRNTEAFF
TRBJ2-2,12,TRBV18,CASSPSPGELFF
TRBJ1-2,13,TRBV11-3,CASTSEINYGYTF
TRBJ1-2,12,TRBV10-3,CAITDRGGGYTF
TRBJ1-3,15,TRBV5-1,CASSEGQGRGNTIYF
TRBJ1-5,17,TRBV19,CASSIRSGQDSNQPQHF
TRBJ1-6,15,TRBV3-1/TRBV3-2,CASSTRQGGDSPLHF
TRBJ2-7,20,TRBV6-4,CASSDSSMSSGAQVTYEQYF
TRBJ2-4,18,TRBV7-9,CASSLIRWTELAKNIQYF
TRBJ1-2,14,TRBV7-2,CASLSGQKIYGYTF
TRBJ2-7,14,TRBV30,CAWGGQGISYEQYF
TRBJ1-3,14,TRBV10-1,CASSDDGLLNTIYF
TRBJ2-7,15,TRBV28,CASSPETSGIYEQYF
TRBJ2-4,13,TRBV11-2,CASSWGEGSDQYF
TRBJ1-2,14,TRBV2,CASSGGQGPYGYTF
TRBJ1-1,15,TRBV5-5,CASSFAGAQSIEAFF
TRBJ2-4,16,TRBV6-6,CASSYLEGLAKNIQYF
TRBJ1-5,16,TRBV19,CASSIDKEGSNQPQHF